A single sample gave rise to the 18 T cell receptor beta chains below, sequenced in a study of prognosis after radiotherapy for stage I lung cancer. Amplification of TCR beta CDR3 from genomic DNA used two-round multiplex PCR. Gene-specific primers for each TRBV and TRBJ gene drove first-round PCR. TCRdb recomputed calls from the multiplex PCR reads with MiXCR, one row per CDR3 protein. In the table there are around 51,000 distinct CDR3 sequences, around a third of which are singletons. Sample: PBMCs, taken before or after stereotactic body radiation therapy (not recorded which). These TCRs come from a donor over 45 with non-small cell lung cancer.

In its sample, this clonotype was seen many times. The rearrangement links TRBV4-2 to TRBJ2-7, with D possibly TRBD2 on 6 matching bases. The V gene's germline CDR1 is LGHNA and CDR2 YNFKEQ. The V end lost 0 bases, the J end lost 7 bases, and 13 bases lay between the germline ends. This CDR3 has 14 amino acids. CDR3 DNA sequence: TGTGCCAGCAGCCAAGACACGGGAGTGGGAGAGCAGTACTTC. It specifies CASSQDTGVGEQYF.

This clonotype appeared a few times. The chain couples TRBV4-3 to TRBJ2-1; either TRBD1 or TRBD2 may supply D (5 bases each). The ends were cut back, 0 bases at V and 4 bases at J, with 16 bases in the middle. Germline V gene lookup returns CDR1 LGHNA and CDR2 YSLEER. CDR3 length equals 17 residues. The DNA for the CDR3 is TGCGCCAGCAGCCAAGACACGACGATTGGGGGTTACAATGAGCAGTTCTTC. It translates to CASSQDTTIGGYNEQFF.

This clonotype was found many times. J is TRBJ2-5 and V is TRBV11-3; D perhaps matches TRBD2 (7 bases). Between the trimmed V and J ends, which lost 1 base and 4 bases, there was a span of 13 bases. This CDR3 is 15 amino acids long. Germline CDR1 and CDR2: SGHNT and YENEEA. CDR3 residues: CASSLGGEGGETQYF. The CDR3, as DNA: TGTGCCAGCAGCTTAGGAGGGGAGGGGGGAGAGACCCAGTACTTC.

This clonotype was seen ten or more times. CDR3 loop: CASSFLAGRDTQYF. CDR3 in DNA: TGTGCCAGCAGTTTTTTAGCGGGCCGAGATACGCAGTATTTT. The gene calls are TRBV12-3 or TRBV12-4 and TRBJ2-3; 7 bases match TRBD2. The CDR3 has 14 residues. Trimming at V came to 3 bases and at J to 5 bases, leaving 5 bases not matched to a gene.

This clonotype was detected many times. The chain couples TRBV6-1 to TRBJ2-7; a weak D match, TRBD1 (6 bases). Trimming stripped 3 bases from V and 2 bases from J, with 14 bases between. In germline, CDR1 is MNHNS, CDR2 SASEGT. This CDR3 is 15 amino acids long. This CDR3 reads CASSDRRGYAYEQYF. CDR3 nucleotide sequence: TGTGCCAGCAGTGACCGCAGGGGATATGCCTACGAGCAGTACTTC.

There are many counts of this clonotype. The chain employs TRBV6-6 and TRBJ1-1, with D unresolved. Germline CDR1 reads MNHNY; CDR2 reads SVGAGI (reference sequence). This CDR3 contains 15 residues. V lost 0 bases to trimming and J lost 4 bases, with 12 bases between them. The CDR3 loop is CASSYSMSGVTEAFF. The CDR3 region has the DNA TGTGCCAGCAGTTACTCGATGTCGGGCGTCACTGAAGCTTTCTTT.

This clonotype was counted many times. The rearrangement links TRBV19 to TRBJ2-1, with D perhaps matching TRBD1 (5 bases). Germline V gives CDR1 LNHDA, CDR2 SQIVND (reference sequence). V lost 1 base and J 8 bases, leaving 12 bases between the germline ends. The CDR3 extends over 14 amino acids. CDR3: CASSIGLPRDEQFF. The DNA for the CDR3 is TGTGCCAGTAGTATAGGGTTGCCCAGGGATGAGCAGTTCTTC.

At least ten counts were recorded for this clonotype. V and J are TRBV5-6 and TRBJ2-3, with D tentatively TRBD2 (6 bases). Trimming removed 4 bases at V and 4 bases at J, with 16 bases between. This CDR3 comprises 15 residues. CDR1 and CDR2 from the germline V gene are SGHDT and YYEEEE. The CDR3 coding sequence is TGTGCCAGCAGCCTCCGTCTGGGCGGGGCAGATACGCAGTATTTT. Translation: CASSLRLGGADTQYF.

This clonotype occurred many times. The V and J genes are TRBV12-5 and TRBJ2-2, with a possible D match to TRBD1 (6 bases). Germline-derived CDR1 and CDR2 are LGHNT and FRNRAP. This CDR3 contains 14 residues. The V end lost 9 bases, the J end lost 5 bases, and 16 bases lay between the germline ends. CDR3 in amino acids: CASALSGATGELFF. CDR3 sequence (DNA): TGTGCTAGCGCGTTATCAGGGGCGACCGGGGAGCTGTTTTTT. Full variable domain (rest looked up from reference TRBV12-5 and TRBJ2-2): DARVTQTPRHKVTEMGQEVTMRCQPILGHNTVFWYRQTMMQGLELLAYFRNRAPLDDSGMPKDRFSAEMPDATLATLKIQPSEPRDSAVYFCASALSGATGELFFGEGSRLTVL.

The rearrangement uses TRBV6-2 or TRBV6-3 and TRBJ2-2; no reliable D call. V lost 6 bases to trimming and J lost 5 bases, with 22 bases between them. This CDR3 comprises 17 residues. The germline V gene encodes CDR1 MNHEY and CDR2 SVGEGT. DNA of the CDR3: TGTGCCAGCAGGAATAAACCCTACCAGTTGGGGACCGGGGAGCTGTTTTTT. It encodes CASRNKPYQLGTGELFF.

This clonotype was counted at least ten times. The CDR3 loop is CASSLAKGTSGELFF. Written as DNA, the CDR3 is TGTGCCAGCAGCTTAGCAAAGGGGACATCCGGGGAGCTGTTTTTT. The chain couples TRBV7-9 to TRBJ2-2; TRBD1 might be the D (6 bases). V lost 0 bases and J 6 bases, leaving 11 bases between the germline ends. Germline V gene data show CDR1 as SEHNR and CDR2 as FQNEAQ (reference sequence). The CDR3 contains 15 residues.

This clonotype came up many times. This chain connects TRBV5-4 to TRBJ1-1; maybe TRBD1 (6 bases). V lost 4 bases to trimming and J lost 1 base, with 14 bases between them. Germline CDR1 is SGHNT and CDR2 is YYREEE (reference sequence). This CDR3 contains 15 residues. CDR3 DNA sequence: TGTGCCAGCAGCACCCCCCCGGGACAGAACACTGAAGCTTTCTTT. Encoded protein: CASSTPPGQNTEAFF. The entire variable domain, with the rest obtained from reference TRBV5-4 and TRBJ1-1, is as follows: ETGVTQSPTHLIKTRGQQVTLRCSSQSGHNTVSWYQQALGQGPQFIFQYYREEENGRGNFPPRFSGLQFPNYSSELNVNALELDDSALYLCASSTPPGQNTEAFFGQGTRLTVV.

Many counts were recorded for this clonotype. J is TRBJ1-1 and V is TRBV11-1; 9 nucleotides align to TRBD1. The CDR3 has 16 residues. The V gene end was trimmed by 5 bases and the J gene end by 5 bases; junction bases not matched to a gene: 12. Germline values: CDR1 SGHAT, CDR2 FQDESV (reference sequence). The CDR3 is CASSRPRGQGYTEAFF. DNA for the CDR3: TGTGCCAGCAGCCGCCCGCGGGGACAGGGTTATACTGAAGCTTTCTTT.

The chain has TRBV20-1 and TRBJ1-1; no firm D call. Germline V CDR1 and CDR2: DFQATT, SNEGSKA (reference sequence). CDR3 length: 14 residues. V was shortened by 7 bases and J by 1 base, with 16 bases between the two germline ends. CDR3 in amino acids: CSDHLRGRNTEAFF. The CDR3 DNA is TGCAGTGACCATCTGCGGGGAAGGAACACTGAAGCTTTCTTT.

The sample holds many counts of this clonotype. The chain uses TRBV5-1 and TRBJ2-7; D possibly corresponds to TRBD2 (6 bases). This CDR3 contains 15 residues. Germline CDR1 SGHRS, CDR2 YFSETQ. The ends were cut back, 5 bases at V and 0 bases at J, with 15 bases in the middle. In DNA, the CDR3 is TGCGCCAGCAGGTCCGCGGCTAGCGTCTCCTACGAGCAGTACTTC. Translated, it gives CASRSAASVSYEQYF.

About this clonotype: Possible read error: a much larger clone is one base away. The chain joins TRBV6-2 or TRBV6-3 to TRBJ1-4; weak D call: TRBD1 (5 bases). This CDR3 is built from 13 residues. CDR1 MNHEY and CDR2 SVGEGT come from the germline V gene. Trimming removed 10 bases from V and 7 bases from J, with 16 bases in between. CDR3 in DNA: TGTGCCACGGGGGACCTGCAGGCTGAAAAACTGTTTTTT. This gives the protein CATGDLQAEKLFF.

As for this clonotype: A far larger clone is a single base away, which makes a read error likely. The CDR3 coding sequence is TGTGCCAGCAGTCTGGACAGGGTCATCTACGAGCAGTACTTC. As protein: CASSLDRVIYEQYF. The rearrangement links TRBV6-4 to TRBJ2-7; 8 bases map to TRBD1. The germline V gene has CDR1 MRHNA and CDR2 SNTAGT. The length of the CDR3 is 14 residues. V lost 5 bases to trimming and J lost 3 bases; unmatched junction nucleotides: 6.

This clonotype was recorded at least ten times. This chain joins TRBV7-2 and TRBJ1-2; 8 bases agree with TRBD1. Looked up from germline, CDR1 is SGHTA and CDR2 is FQGNSA. Trimming at V came to 1 base and at J to 8 bases, leaving 6 bases not matched to a gene. The CDR3 runs to 14 residues. The chain's CDR3 is CASSLVQGARGYTF. The CDR3 DNA is TGTGCCAGCAGCTTAGTGCAGGGGGCGAGAGGCTACACCTTC. Full variable domain (remainder filled in from reference TRBV7-2 and TRBJ1-2): GAGVSQSPSNKVTEKGKDVELRCDPISGHTALYWYRQSLGQGLEFLIYFQGNSAPDKSGLPSDRFSAERTGGSVSTLTIQRTQQEDSAVYLCASSLVQGARGYTFGSGTRLTVV.